This TCR beta chain was identified in a study of T-cell reconstitution after alpha-beta-depleted transplantation in children. Study outcomes and limitations: The main origin of T-cell counts and diversity one year after transplant was newly produced T cells. After transplant, high TCRbeta diversity at day 60 in some patients arose from surviving recipient T cells and thymic progenitors. Several hundred expanded graft clones reportedly were the source of alpha-beta T cells about two months after transplant.

It was with unique molecular identifiers that the TCRbeta library was prepared. TCRdb called the PCR reads again in MiXCR, with one record for every CDR3 protein. The repertoire includes 500,000 to 650,000 distinct CDR3 sequences, 10% to 15% of them detected once, and about 2.2% sits in the top ten. In its sample, this clonotype was seen many times. Its antigen is unidentified. This CDR3 comprises 20 residues. The V gene end was trimmed by 4 bases and the J gene end by 3 bases; junction bases not matched to a gene: 18. This sample comprised PBMCs, mostly from graft donor cells, obtained 360 days after TCRalphabeta/CD19-depleted stem cell transplant. V usage is TRBV12-3 or TRBV12-4 and J usage is TRBJ1-4, with TRBD1 matching 9 bases. The TCR sequence derives from a male patient between 5 and 17 years old who had a stem cell transplant for acute myeloid leukemia, so the T cells may come from the graft donor. The CDR3 here is CASSSPIGTGRVSSNEKLFF. The CDR3 DNA sequence: TGTGCCAGCAGTTCCCCGATCGGGACAGGGCGGGTGTCATCTAATGAAAAACTGTTTTTT.